These T cell receptor beta chains were read from a single sample in a study of CD8+ T cells in alopecia areata. Using immunoSEQ multiplex PCR, the repertoire was profiled, and TCRdb retains in-frame clones only, with some absent. This sample has about 260,000 clones, with 60% found just once. This material consisted of CD4+ T cells sorted from blood, taken at approximately week 51, from a patient treated with tofacitinib. All receptors come from a human donor with alopecia areata. The CDR3 runs from the conserved cysteine through the conserved F or W. D genes are given only for firm matches. Only part of the rows carry a size: once, few, many, or a class if the clone is expanded.

V gene: TRBV2
J gene: TRBJ2-3
clone size: NA
D gene: TRBD2
CDR3 DNA: TGTGCCTCAAGCGGGGTAATCGAGACAGATACGCAGTATTTT
CDR3 protein: CASSGVIETDTQYF

V gene: TRBV5-1
J gene: TRBJ1-6
clone size: few
D gene: NA
CDR3 DNA: TGCGCCAGCAGCCCCTCGGCAGGGGATTCACCCCTCCACTTT
CDR3 protein: CASSPSAGDSPLHF

V gene: TRBV4-1
J gene: TRBJ2-5
clone size: NA
D gene: TRBD1
CDR3 DNA: TGCGCCAGCAGCCACACACAGGGGGCTGACGAGACCCAGTACTTC
CDR3 protein: CASSHTQGADETQYF

V gene: TRBV27
J gene: TRBJ2-7
clone size: NA
D gene: NA
CDR3 DNA: TGTGCCAGCGCGGTACAGCCGAGCTCCTACGAGCAGTACTTC
CDR3 protein: CASAVQPSSYEQYF

V gene: TRBV29-1
J gene: TRBJ2-5
clone size: NA
D gene: TRBD1
CDR3 DNA: TGCAGCGTTGGGACAGGGCAAGGGACCCAGTACTTC
CDR3 protein: CSVGTGQGTQYF

V gene: TRBV19
J gene: TRBJ1-5
clone size: few
D gene: NA
CDR3 DNA: TGTGCCAGTAGTATTAACTTTTATCAGCCCCAGCATTTT
CDR3 protein: CASSINFYQPQHF

V gene: TRBV6-1
J gene: TRBJ2-1
clone size: few
D gene: NA
CDR3 DNA: TGTGCCAGCAGGGATAGGGTGAATGAGCAGTTCTTC
CDR3 protein: CASRDRVNEQFF

V gene: TRBV5-1
J gene: TRBJ2-5
clone size: NA
D gene: NA
CDR3 DNA: TGCGCCAGCAGCTTGTTCAGGGGAAGCGAGACCCAGTACTTC
CDR3 protein: CASSLFRGSETQYF

V gene: TRBV10-3
J gene: TRBJ2-7
clone size: NA
D gene: TRBD1
CDR3 DNA: TGTGCCATCAGTGGGACAGGAATGGGCTACGAGCAGTACTTC
CDR3 protein: CAISGTGMGYEQYF

V gene: TRBV14
J gene: TRBJ2-3
clone size: NA
D gene: NA
CDR3 DNA: TGTGCCAGCAGCCAAGGCGGCGGCGGTAGATCGACTAGCACAGATACGCAGTATTTT
CDR3 protein: CASSQGGGGRSTSTDTQYF

V gene: TRBV30
J gene: TRBJ1-2
clone size: NA
D gene: NA
CDR3 DNA: TGTGCCTGGAGTGTACTTAGGGGCTACACCTTC
CDR3 protein: CAWSVLRGYTF

V gene: TRBV6-5
J gene: TRBJ2-1
clone size: NA
D gene: NA
CDR3 DNA: TGTGCCAGCAGTTTCCGACAAGGGAGCTCCTACAATGAGCAGTTCTTC
CDR3 protein: CASSFRQGSSYNEQFF

V gene: TRBV7-2
J gene: TRBJ1-5
clone size: once
D gene: NA
CDR3 DNA: TGTGCCAGCAGCACCCAGGGAGGGAGCAATCAGCCCCAGCATTTT
CDR3 protein: CASSTQGGSNQPQHF

V gene: TRBV9
J gene: TRBJ2-1
clone size: NA
D gene: NA
CDR3 DNA: TGTGCCAGCAGCGTCACCGGGCTCGTGTGGGCCTACAATGAGCAGTTCTTC
CDR3 protein: CASSVTGLVWAYNEQFF

V gene: TRBV4-3
J gene: TRBJ2-5
clone size: NA
D gene: NA
CDR3 DNA: TGCGCCAGCAGCCAAGACGGGTGGGAGACCCAGTACTTC
CDR3 protein: CASSQDGWETQYF

V gene: TRBV15
J gene: TRBJ1-2
clone size: NA
D gene: NA
CDR3 DNA: TGTGCCACCAGCTTGGAGGGCTATGGCTACACCTTC
CDR3 protein: CATSLEGYGYTF

V gene: TRBV7-9
J gene: TRBJ2-5
clone size: NA
D gene: TRBD2
CDR3 DNA: TGTGCCAGCAGCAGTCGGGGCCGGGACTATCCATCGGAGACCCAGTACTTC
CDR3 protein: CASSSRGRDYPSETQYF

V gene: TRBV29-1
J gene: TRBJ2-7
clone size: NA
D gene: NA
CDR3 DNA: TGCAGCGTTCTCGACCGGTCCTACGAGCAGTACTTC
CDR3 protein: CSVLDRSYEQYF

V gene: TRBV2
J gene: TRBJ2-7
clone size: NA
D gene: TRBD2
CDR3 DNA: TGTGCCAGCAGCGTAGGGGCGGGGGACGACGAGCAGTACTTC
CDR3 protein: CASSVGAGDDEQYF

V gene: TRBV7-2
J gene: TRBJ2-1
clone size: NA
D gene: TRBD1
CDR3 DNA: TGTGCCAGCAGCTTCCCGGACAGGGGAGTAGATGAGCAGTTCTTC
CDR3 protein: CASSFPDRGVDEQFF

V gene: TRBV28
J gene: TRBJ1-1
clone size: few
D gene: NA
CDR3 DNA: TGTGCCAGCAGTTTGGACGGGAACACTGAAGCTTTCTTT
CDR3 protein: CASSLDGNTEAFF

V gene: TRBV18
J gene: TRBJ2-5
clone size: once
D gene: NA
CDR3 DNA: TGTGCCAGCTCACCACTGGGGGCCCATAGCGGCGAGCAAGAGACCCAGTACTTC
CDR3 protein: CASSPLGAHSGEQETQYF

V gene: TRBV6-5
J gene: TRBJ1-2
clone size: NA
D gene: TRBD1
CDR3 DNA: TGTGCCAGCAGACGTCCGGGACAGGGGATCGATGGCTACACCTTC
CDR3 protein: CASRRPGQGIDGYTF

V gene: TRBV29-1
J gene: TRBJ1-2
clone size: NA
D gene: TRBD1
CDR3 DNA: TGCAGCGTTGTAGCGGTCAGGGGGAAAATCTATGGCTACACCTTC
CDR3 protein: CSVVAVRGKIYGYTF

V gene: TRBV29-1
J gene: TRBJ2-7
clone size: few
D gene: TRBD1
CDR3 DNA: TGCAGCGTTCGACAGGGTAGCTACGAGCAGTACTTC
CDR3 protein: CSVRQGSYEQYF

V gene: TRBV29-1
J gene: TRBJ2-1
clone size: NA
D gene: NA
CDR3 DNA: TGCAGCGTTTACTCAGGAAATGAGCAGTTCTTC
CDR3 protein: CSVYSGNEQFF

V gene: TRBV29-1
J gene: TRBJ2-5
clone size: NA
D gene: NA
CDR3 DNA: TGCAGCGCCTCGGACCCCCACCAAGAGACCCAGTACTTC
CDR3 protein: CSASDPHQETQYF

V gene: TRBV6-6
J gene: TRBJ2-7
clone size: NA
D gene: TRBD1
CDR3 DNA: TGTGCCAGCATCGGAGGACAGGGGGCTTACGAGCAGTACTTC
CDR3 protein: CASIGGQGAYEQYF

V gene: TRBV4-2
J gene: TRBJ2-7
clone size: NA
D gene: NA
CDR3 DNA: TGTGCCAGCAGCCAAGACAGTAGCTCCTACGAGCAGTACTTC
CDR3 protein: CASSQDSSSYEQYF

V gene: TRBV29-1
J gene: TRBJ2-5
clone size: NA
D gene: NA
CDR3 DNA: TGCAGCGTTGGGTTTGGTCAAGAGACCCAGTACTTC
CDR3 protein: CSVGFGQETQYF

V gene: TRBV19
J gene: TRBJ1-6
clone size: NA
D gene: TRBD1
CDR3 DNA: TGTGCCAGTAGGACAGGGTTGAATTCACCCCTCCACTTT
CDR3 protein: CASRTGLNSPLHF

V gene: TRBV27
J gene: TRBJ1-6
clone size: few
D gene: NA
CDR3 DNA: TGTGCCAGCAGTTTAATAACAGGGTTGGGGAATTCACCCCTCCACTTT
CDR3 protein: CASSLITGLGNSPLHF

V gene: TRBV30
J gene: TRBJ1-2
clone size: NA
D gene: TRBD1
CDR3 DNA: TGTGCCCAGGGGGGTCGGGGAAACTATGGCTACACCTTC
CDR3 protein: CAQGGRGNYGYTF

V gene: TRBV30
J gene: TRBJ1-2
clone size: NA
D gene: NA
CDR3 DNA: TGTGCCTGGACTCCTTTCGGGAGACCCCCAAGTAACTATGGCTACACCTTC
CDR3 protein: CAWTPFGRPPSNYGYTF

V gene: TRBV29-1
J gene: TRBJ1-2
clone size: NA
D gene: NA
CDR3 DNA: TGCAGCGTTGAGGGAGGCCGGCGAGGGGGTAACTATGGCTACACCTTC
CDR3 protein: CSVEGGRRGGNYGYTF

V gene: TRBV6-5
J gene: TRBJ1-6
clone size: NA
D gene: NA
CDR3 DNA: TGTGCCAGCAGATTCTTCAGGGATACACCCCTCCACTTT
CDR3 protein: CASRFFRDTPLHF

V gene: TRBV25-1
J gene: TRBJ2-5
clone size: NA
D gene: NA
CDR3 DNA: TGTGCCAGCAGTGAGTTAGGGGGACCGATACAAGAGACCCAGTACTTC
CDR3 protein: CASSELGGPIQETQYF

V gene: TRBV10-3
J gene: TRBJ1-5
clone size: NA
D gene: NA
CDR3 DNA: TGTGCCATCAGTGAGACGCCCGATAGCAATCAGCCCCAGCATTTT
CDR3 protein: CAISETPDSNQPQHF

V gene: TRBV5-1
J gene: TRBJ1-2
clone size: NA
D gene: NA
CDR3 DNA: TGCGCCAGCAGCTCGGAGGGACCTAACTATGGCTACACCTTC
CDR3 protein: CASSSEGPNYGYTF

V gene: TRBV27
J gene: TRBJ2-7
clone size: once
D gene: TRBD1
CDR3 DNA: TGTGCCAGCAGTCGACAGGGGCCCTACGAGCAGTACTTC
CDR3 protein: CASSRQGPYEQYF

V gene: TRBV10-3
J gene: TRBJ2-6
clone size: NA
D gene: TRBD1
CDR3 DNA: TGTGCCATGAATACAGGGGCCGGGGCCAACGTCCTGACTTTC
CDR3 protein: CAMNTGAGANVLTF

V gene: TRBV30
J gene: TRBJ2-3
clone size: once
D gene: NA
CDR3 DNA: TGTGCCTGGAGACGCGGACAGTATACGCAGTATTTT
CDR3 protein: CAWRRGQYTQYF

V gene: TRBV5-1
J gene: TRBJ2-6
clone size: NA
D gene: NA
CDR3 DNA: TGCGCCAGCAACCAGGGTTCTGGGGCCAACGTCCTGACTTTC
CDR3 protein: CASNQGSGANVLTF

V gene: TRBV29-1
J gene: TRBJ1-6
clone size: NA
D gene: TRBD1
CDR3 DNA: TGCAGCGTCCGGACAGGGGCAAATTCACCCCTCCACTTT
CDR3 protein: CSVRTGANSPLHF

V gene: TRBV2
J gene: TRBJ2-6
clone size: NA
D gene: NA
CDR3 DNA: TGTGCCAGCAGTATAGGGAGCTCTGGGGCCAACGTCCTGACTTTC
CDR3 protein: CASSIGSSGANVLTF